This T cell receptor beta chain derives from a study of T cell responses to AZD1222 COVID-19 vaccine. General observations from the study: Baseline serology detected seropositivity in only a handful of AZD1222 recipients. Repertoires were sampled only after the peak T cell response.

The repertoire was sequenced with immunoSEQ multiplex PCR; TCRdb's copy has only in-frame clones and lacks some. The sample has about 110,000 clones, approximately 88% seen once. Concerning this clone itself: Its antigen remains unknown.

The CDR3 is 15 residues long. With 1 base removed from V and 5 bases from J, the gap between germline ends came to 9 bases. The V gene's germline CDR1 is MGHRA and CDR2 YSYEKL. This receptor was taken from an adult in good health. This chain links TRBV4-1 with TRBJ1-6, with a possible D match to TRBD1 (5 bases). Specimen: peripheral blood, collected on day 0 of AZD1222 vaccination. The CDR3 region has the DNA TGCGCCAGCAGCCAAGTTCAGGGAAATAATTCACCCCTCCACTTT. Protein: CASSQVQGNNSPLHF.